The 17 T cell receptor beta chains below were found in one sample sequenced in a study of blood T cell repertoires in COVID-19. Assay used: immunoSEQ multiplex PCR; TCRdb lists only in-frame clones, some missing. Of 250,000 to 350,000 clones in the sample, 90% were seen once. The sequencing sample was made of PBMCs or T cells enriched from blood (not recorded which). Receptors were obtained from a man aged 55 to 69 who had recovered from COVID-19.

The rearrangement uses TRBV9 and TRBJ1-4, with D tentatively TRBD1 (6 bases). V was pared by 6 bases and J by 2 bases, with 20 bases between. The germline gives CDR1 SGDLS, CDR2 YYNGEE. This CDR3 region has 17 residues. The CDR3 reads CASNAGGGRGTNEKLFF. The CDR3 region has the DNA TGTGCCAGCAACGCTGGGGGCGGAAGGGGCACTAATGAAAAACTGTTTTTT.

The chain employs TRBV4-3 and TRBJ1-1, with D perhaps matching TRBD1 (5 bases). CDR1 and CDR2 from the germline V gene are LGHNA and YSLEER. Trimming pared 5 bases from V and 11 bases from J, leaving 15 bases between. The CDR3 length is 12 residues. The CDR3 nucleotides read TGCGCCAGCAGCGCCGACAGTTCTCTTGCTTTCTTT. It codes for CASSADSSLAFF.

This clone showed up just a few times. The chain joins TRBV24-1 to TRBJ2-3; 10 positions agree with TRBD2. The CDR3 has 16 residues. J lost 2 bases, V lost 4 bases, and 5 bases had no gene match. Germline V gene sequence: CDR1 KGHDR, CDR2 SFDVKD. The CDR3 protein is CATSDPTSGATDTQYF. The CDR3 DNA sequence: TGTGCCACCAGTGACCCAACTAGCGGGGCCACAGATACGCAGTATTTT.

V usage is TRBV6-5 and J usage is TRBJ2-5, with 11 bases identical to TRBD1. This CDR3 is 14 amino acids long. Germline CDR1 is MNHEY and CDR2 is SVGAGI. V was pared by 6 bases and J by 6 bases, with 6 bases of the junction left unmatched. The chain's CDR3 is CASSMDRGRQTQYF. CDR3 nucleotide sequence: TGTGCCAGCAGCATGGACAGGGGGCGGCAGACCCAGTACTTC.

V gene TRBV11-3 combines with J gene TRBJ1-4; 7 nucleotides line up with TRBD1. Germline CDR1 is SGHNT and CDR2 is YENEEA. The CDR3 length is 14 residues. V was pared by 5 bases and J by 3 bases, with 3 bases of the junction left unmatched. In DNA, the CDR3 is TGTGCCAGCAGCGGGACAGTCTCTAATGAAAAACTGTTTTTT. It is translated as CASSGTVSNEKLFF.

V usage is TRBV6-5 and J usage is TRBJ1-5; 10 positions agree with TRBD1. The germline V gene encodes CDR1 MNHEY and CDR2 SVGAGI. This CDR3 is 15 amino acids long. After removal of 5 bases from V and 5 bases from J, the junction contained 6 bases not matched to a gene. The CDR3 DNA sequence: TGTGCCAGCAGTCCGTCAGACAGGGGGCATCAGCCCCAGCATTTT. As protein: CASSPSDRGHQPQHF.

This sequence joins TRBV5-4 and TRBJ1-2; D is possibly TRBD1 (5 bases). The V gene lost 4 bases and the J gene lost 3 bases, with 13 bases spanning the gap. The V gene's germline CDR1 is SGHNT and CDR2 YYREEE (reference sequence). The CDR3 spans 14 residues. CDR3 DNA: TGTGCCAGCAGCGCCCCTTCGACAGACTATGGCTACACCTTC. Translated, it gives CASSAPSTDYGYTF.

This chain connects TRBV12-3 or TRBV12-4 to TRBJ1-5; the D gene is possibly TRBD1 (5 bases). The V gene lost 8 bases and the J gene lost 5 bases, with 10 bases spanning the gap. The CDR3 is 12 amino acids. This chain's CDR3 is CASGAGYQPQHF. The CDR3 coding sequence is TGTGCCAGCGGGGCGGGATATCAGCCCCAGCATTTT.

The rearrangement uses TRBV3-1 (or the pseudogene TRBV3-2) and TRBJ1-2, with 9 bases lining up with TRBD1. V dropped 1 base and J dropped 7; count of bases not matched to a gene: 4. Germline V gene data show CDR1 as LGHDT and CDR2 as YNNKEL (reference sequence). The CDR3 consists of 14 residues. CDR3 protein: CASSQGDRASGYTF. CDR3 nucleotides: TGTGCCAGCAGCCAAGGGGACAGGGCGAGTGGCTACACCTTC.

This clone was picked up a small number of times. The chain couples TRBV6-1 to TRBJ1-1; 8 bases agree with TRBD1. CDR3 length: 14 amino acids. V lost 2 bases and J lost 4; bases outside the gene matches: 3. Germline CDR1 is MNHNS and CDR2 is SASEGT. CDR3 region: CASSELGTGTEAFF. In DNA, the CDR3 is TGTGCCAGCAGTGAACTCGGGACAGGCACTGAAGCTTTCTTT.

The CDR3 nucleotides read TGTGCCAGCAGCTCCTGGCGGGACACTGAAGCTTTCTTT. Translating it yields CASSSWRDTEAFF. The chain links TRBV5-4 to TRBJ1-1; no clear D. The V gene's germline CDR1 is SGHNT and CDR2 YYREEE (reference sequence). V lost 3 bases, J lost 3 bases, and 9 bases lay in between. CDR3 length: 13 residues.

CDR3 bases: TGTGCCATCAGTGGCGGAGGACGGGGTTCCTACAATGAGCAGTTCTTC. Translated: CAISGGGRGSYNEQFF. V and J are TRBV10-3 and TRBJ2-1; D is perhaps TRBD2 (5 bases). Per germline, CDR1 ENHRY and CDR2 SYGVKD. The CDR3 runs 16 residues. The V end was cut by 4 bases, the J end by 1 base, with 14 bases between.

The V gene is TRBV18, the J gene TRBJ2-3; maybe TRBD2 (5 bases). The CDR3 length is 13 residues. Germline V gives CDR1 KGHSH, CDR2 LQKENI. The V end lost 3 bases, the J end lost 3 bases, and 7 bases lay between the germline ends. In DNA form, the CDR3 reads TGTGCCAGCTCACCCGGGGAGACAGATACGCAGTATTTT. It codes for CASSPGETDTQYF.

The chain joins TRBV6-1 to TRBJ1-2; a possible D gene is TRBD1 (5 bases). The CDR3 contains 13 residues. V lost 2 bases, J lost 3 bases, and 7 bases lay in between. The germline V gene has CDR1 MNHNS and CDR2 SASEGT. The CDR3 region has the DNA TGTGCCAGCAGTGAATGGGGGGACTATGGCTACACCTTC. Encoded protein: CASSEWGDYGYTF.

The V gene is TRBV2, the J gene TRBJ2-2; TRBD2 matches 7 bases. This CDR3 contains 14 residues. Per the germline V gene, CDR1 is SNHLY and CDR2 is FYNNEI. V lost 5 bases, J lost 3 bases, and 3 bases stayed unmatched. The CDR3 sequence is CASSRLAHTGELFF. As DNA, the CDR3 is TGTGCCAGCAGTCGACTAGCCCACACCGGGGAGCTGTTTTTT.

This clone was seen once. The chain combines TRBV27 with TRBJ2-7; 8 bases are shared with TRBD1. The CDR3 extends over 14 amino acids. Germline V lookup: CDR1 MNHEY, CDR2 SMNVEV (reference sequence). With V trimmed by 5 bases and J by 9 bases, 12 bases remained unmatched. CDR3 residues: CASSPIQGARVQYF. In DNA, the CDR3 is TGTGCCAGCAGTCCAATCCAGGGGGCGAGGGTGCAGTACTTC.

The chain recombines TRBV7-9 with TRBJ1-4; TRBD1 is a possible D gene (5 bases). The germline V gene has CDR1 SEHNR and CDR2 FQNEAQ (reference sequence). The V gene lost 5 bases and the J gene lost 7 bases, with 14 bases spanning the gap. The CDR3 length is 14 residues. This CDR3 is CASSQDIKSEKLFF. The CDR3 nucleotides read TGTGCCAGCAGCCAGGACATCAAGAGTGAAAAACTGTTTTTT.